These T cell receptor beta chains were read from a single sample in a study of PD-1 blockade in mismatch repair-deficient tumors. The table came from immunoSEQ multiplex PCR; TCRdb's copy has only in-frame clones and leaves some out. The sample holds 75,000 to 85,000 clones, around 85% seen once. The sequencing used peripheral blood, collected 12 weeks after starting pembrolizumab. These receptors were taken from an adult with mismatch repair-deficient cancer. Both conserved end residues are part of each CDR3. A D gene is named only where the DNA matches it firmly. Only some rows state a clone size, as once, few, many or a class for expanded clones.

size,J,V,D,DNA,CDR3
NA,TRBJ1-5,TRBV30,NA,TGTGCCTGGAGTTCAGGGCCCAATCAGCCCCAGCATTTT,CAWSSGPNQPQHF
NA,TRBJ2-1,TRBV7-9,NA,TGTGCCAGCAGCGAGACTAAGTCCCACTACAATGAGCAGTTCTTC,CASSETKSHYNEQFF
NA,TRBJ2-1,TRBV4-3,TRBD2,TGCGCCAGCAGCCGTCTAGCGGCAAGCTCCTACAATGAGCAGTTCTTC,CASSRLAASSYNEQFF
NA,TRBJ1-1,TRBV6-5,NA,TGTGCCAGCAGTTACAGAGTGGTCGGGGTGAACACTGAAGCTTTCTTT,CASSYRVVGVNTEAFF
NA,TRBJ2-5,TRBV5-8,TRBD2,TGTGCCAGCAGCCCGACTAGCGGGAGGACGGAGACCCAGTACTTC,CASSPTSGRTETQYF
NA,TRBJ2-5,TRBV19,NA,TGTGCCAGTAGTTTAAGGATTAGGGAGACCCAGTACTTC,CASSLRIRETQYF
NA,TRBJ2-1,TRBV4-1,TRBD2,TGCGCCAGCAGCCAAGATCACGGGGGGGGGCGCAATGAGCAGTTCTTC,CASSQDHGGGRNEQFF
NA,TRBJ2-7,TRBV7-8,TRBD1,TGTGCCAGCAGCTTCGCTAAGACAGGGGGCAATTACGAGCAGTACTTC,CASSFAKTGGNYEQYF
NA,TRBJ2-1,TRBV7-9,TRBD2,TGTGCCAGCAGTAGGCGGGAGGGCTACAATGAGCAGTTCTTC,CASSRREGYNEQFF
NA,TRBJ1-5,TRBV27,NA,TGTGCCAGCAGTTTTTCAGGGGATCAGCCCCAGCATTTT,CASSFSGDQPQHF
NA,TRBJ2-2,TRBV28,NA,TGTGCCAGCAGGGGGCGGAACACCGGGGAGCTGTTTTTT,CASRGRNTGELFF
NA,TRBJ2-5,TRBV7-2,NA,TGTGCCAGCAGCAATGTCGAGACCCAGTACTTC,CASSNVETQYF
NA,TRBJ2-1,TRBV15,TRBD2,TGTGCCACCAGCAGAGATCCTGGTAGCGGGACGGCCCGGGTCTTC,CATSRDPGSGTARVF
NA,TRBJ2-5,TRBV25-1,NA,TGTGCCAGCAGTGTGGGGGAAGAGACCCAGTACTTC,CASSVGEETQYF
NA,TRBJ2-2,TRBV10-2,NA,TGCGCCAGCAGAACAGACTCGAACACCGGGGAGCTGTTTTTT,CASRTDSNTGELFF
NA,TRBJ2-1,TRBV7-6,NA,TGTGCCAGCAGCTTAGAAACCGGCGGCGGATCCTACAATGAGCAGTTCTTC,CASSLETGGGSYNEQFF
NA,TRBJ2-5,TRBV19,NA,TGTGCCAGTAGTACTCCCGGGGTAGAAGAGACCCAGTACTTC,CASSTPGVEETQYF
NA,TRBJ1-5,TRBV27,NA,TGTGCCAGCAGTCTGCGGCAGGGTGGCAATCAGCCCCAGCATTTT,CASSLRQGGNQPQHF
NA,TRBJ2-7,TRBV5-5,NA,TGTGCCAGCAGCTTGGCGGGGACAGCGGGCTACGAGCAGTACTTC,CASSLAGTAGYEQYF
NA,TRBJ2-1,TRBV7-3,TRBD2,TGTGCCAGCAGCCCTAGCGGGAGGGTAGGTGAGCAGTTCTTC,CASSPSGRVGEQFF
NA,TRBJ1-2,TRBV6-6,NA,TGTGCCAGCATCCGAAGGTTCCTAGGCTATGGCTACACCTTC,CASIRRFLGYGYTF
once,TRBJ2-2,TRBV4-1,NA,TGCGCCAGCAGCCGCCAGGTCGCCACCGGGGAGCTGTTTTTT,CASSRQVATGELFF
NA,TRBJ2-7,TRBV5-4,TRBD2,TGTGCCAGCAGCTTGCCTGGGGCTAGCGGGATCTCCTACGAGCAGTACTTC,CASSLPGASGISYEQYF
once,TRBJ1-5,TRBV7-8,NA,TGTGCCAGCAGCCAAGGGAGTTTAGGTAGCAATCAGCCCCAGCATTTT,CASSQGSLGSNQPQHF
NA,TRBJ2-3,TRBV6-1,NA,TGTGCCAGCCTCCGAGCGGGACAGTACACAGATACGCAGTATTTT,CASLRAGQYTDTQYF
NA,TRBJ2-3,TRBV21-1,NA,TGTGCCAGCAGCAGGAACGCGGGAGGGAGAACAGATACGCAGTATTTT,CASSRNAGGRTDTQYF